This passage covers 17 T cell receptor beta chains from one sample sequenced in a study of blood T cell repertoires in COVID-19. Sequencing was performed with immunoSEQ multiplex PCR; in TCRdb, only in-frame clones are kept and a portion is missing. The table lists 350,000 to 400,000 clones, 87% of them singletons. Sequences were obtained from PBMCs or T cells enriched from blood (not recorded which). All receptors derive from a woman aged 25-40 years who had recovered from COVID-19.

This clone appeared a single time. The chain has TRBV6-5 and TRBJ1-2, with TRBD1 matching 7 bases. This CDR3 is built from 14 residues. Germline CDR1 is MNHEY and CDR2 is SVGAGI. Trimming cost V 5 bases and J 5 bases; bases outside gene matches: 8. The CDR3 loop is CASSTGDPYYGYTF. DNA for the CDR3: TGTGCCAGCAGTACAGGGGATCCATATTATGGCTACACCTTC.

This chain joins TRBV6-5 and TRBJ1-2; no clear D. CDR3 length: 14 residues. The V and J ends lost 6 bases and 4 bases respectively, with 15 bases between them. Germline CDR1 MNHEY, CDR2 SVGAGI. The CDR3 region is CASRESRRSYGYTF. The CDR3 DNA reads as TGTGCCAGCAGGGAGTCCCGAAGATCCTATGGCTACACCTTC.

V usage is TRBV15 and J usage is TRBJ1-1, with D perhaps matching TRBD1 (5 bases). The germline V gene encodes CDR1 LNHNV and CDR2 YYDKDF (reference sequence). Trimming cost V 3 bases and J 0 bases, with 14 bases left between them. CDR3 size: 16 residues. This CDR3 reads CATSRAGSGLNTEAFF. CDR3 DNA sequence: TGTGCCACCAGCAGGGCAGGGAGCGGGCTGAACACTGAAGCTTTCTTT.

The chain uses TRBV3-1 (or the pseudogene TRBV3-2) and TRBJ2-1; no clear D. The CDR3 length is 11 residues. The germline V and J ends were trimmed by 1 base and 12 bases, with 7 bases remaining between them. Germline CDR1 LGHDT, CDR2 YNNKEL (reference sequence). CDR3 sequence (DNA): TGTGCCAGCAGCCAAGGCAGTGGGCAGTTCTTC. Protein sequence: CASSQGSGQFF.

This clone was recorded once. This rearrangement joins TRBV28 to TRBJ1-2, with 9 bases identical to TRBD1. V shed 4 bases, J shed 7 bases, and the junction held 7 bases outside the gene matches. The CDR3 length is 14 residues. Germline loops: CDR1 MDHEN, CDR2 SYDVKM. Here the CDR3 DNA reads TGTGCCAGCAGTTCCTCGGACAGGGGAGGTGGCTACACCTTC. This encodes CASSSSDRGGGYTF.

The rearrangement links TRBV19 to TRBJ1-1, with D possibly being TRBD1 (6 bases). The germline V gene encodes CDR1 LNHDA and CDR2 SQIVND (reference sequence). The germline V and J ends were trimmed by 6 bases and 0 bases, with 11 bases remaining between them. This CDR3 is 14 amino acids long. The DNA for the CDR3 is TGTGCCAGTAGGGACAGTACGATGAACACTGAAGCTTTCTTT. Its translation is CASRDSTMNTEAFF.

The chain joins TRBV5-1 to TRBJ1-1; 8 positions match TRBD1. The V gene's germline CDR1 is SGHRS and CDR2 YFSETQ. This CDR3 has 15 amino acids. V lost 4 bases to trimming and J lost 4 bases; unmatched junction nucleotides: 9. As DNA, the CDR3 is TGCGCCAGCAGCCCCTCGACAGGGGTTGTCACTGAAGCTTTCTTT. Amino acids: CASSPSTGVVTEAFF.

The V call is TRBV6-1, the J call TRBJ2-1, with 8 bases matching TRBD1. Germline assignment: CDR1 MNHNS and CDR2 SASEGT. V gave up 2 bases and J gave up 2 bases; unmatched junction bases: 8. This CDR3 is built from 17 residues. The CDR3 reads CASSEWDDRGPYNEQFF. CDR3 DNA sequence: TGTGCCAGCAGTGAATGGGATGACAGGGGTCCCTACAATGAGCAGTTCTTC.

The chain has TRBV7-6 and TRBJ2-1; TRBD2 matches 7 bases. This CDR3 is built from 16 residues. Germline V lookup: CDR1 SGHVS, CDR2 FNYEAQ. V shed 3 bases, J shed 0 bases, and the junction held 5 bases outside the gene matches. CDR3 region: CASSLEAGSSYNEQFF. In DNA form, the CDR3 reads TGTGCCAGCAGCTTGGAAGCGGGGAGCTCCTACAATGAGCAGTTCTTC. The whole variable domain, filled in from reference TRBV7-6 and TRBJ2-1, reads GAGVSQSPRYKVTKRGQDVALRCDPISGHVSLYWYRQALGQGPEFLTYFNYEAQQDKSGLPNDRFSAERPEGSISTLTIQRTEQRDSAMYRCASSLEAGSSYNEQFFGPGTRLTVL.

V and J are TRBV6-5 and TRBJ1-1; D not resolved. V dropped 6 bases and J dropped 4 bases, with 18 bases sitting between them. This CDR3 region has 15 residues. Germline CDR1 is MNHEY and CDR2 is SVGAGI. In DNA form, the CDR3 reads TGTGCCAGCAGCCCCAAGCCCCTCACCCCCACTGAAGCTTTCTTT. Encoded protein: CASSPKPLTPTEAFF.

This sequence joins TRBV2 and TRBJ1-2, with D perhaps TRBD1 (6 bases). This CDR3 has 14 residues. CDR1 is SNHLY and CDR2 is FYNNEI in the germline V gene. V was trimmed by 7 bases and J by 0 bases, leaving 12 bases between them. Here the CDR3 DNA reads TGTGCCAGCACCCGAGACAGGACTAACTATGGCTACACCTTC. Its protein is CASTRDRTNYGYTF.

The gene calls are TRBV7-2 and TRBJ2-7; 7 positions match TRBD2. The CDR3 contains 15 residues. CDR1 and CDR2 (germline): SGHTA, FQGNSA. The ends lost 4 bases at V and 3 bases at J; junction bases unmatched: 9. CDR3 DNA sequence: TGTGCCAGCAGCTCTAGGGTAGCGGGCCACTACGAGCAGTACTTC. As protein: CASSSRVAGHYEQYF.

This chain uses TRBV30 with TRBJ1-2; 12 positions match TRBD1. Losses at the gene ends were 2 bases for V and 8 bases for J; bases not matched to a gene: 12. This CDR3 is 16 amino acids long. Germline CDR1 reads GTSNPN; CDR2 reads SVGIG (reference sequence). The CDR3 DNA reads TGTGCCTGGAGTCTTAATCCGGGACAGGGGGCGGGAGGCTACACCTTC. It is translated as CAWSLNPGQGAGGYTF.

The chain combines TRBV28 with TRBJ1-6; 9 bases agree with TRBD1. V lost 7 bases, J lost 0 bases, and 4 bases stayed unmatched. The CDR3 runs to 16 residues. Germline CDR1 MDHEN, CDR2 SYDVKM. Here the CDR3 DNA reads TGTGCCAGCACCATGACAGGGGGCTCCTATAATTCACCCCTCCACTTT. Its protein product is CASTMTGGSYNSPLHF. Full variable domain (remainder filled in from reference TRBV28 and TRBJ1-6): DVKVTQSSRYLVKRTGEKVFLECVQDMDHENMFWYRQDPGLGLRLIYFSYDVKMKEKGDIPEGYSVSREKKERFSLILESASTNQTSMYLCASTMTGGSYNSPLHFGNGTRLTVT.

Here the CDR3 reads CASSLAGRGYEQYF. The CDR3 DNA is TGTGCCAGCAGCTTAGCGGGGCGGGGATACGAGCAGTACTTC. V is TRBV7-9 and J is TRBJ2-7, with D perhaps TRBD2 (6 bases). The CDR3 length is 14 residues. The V end was cut by 0 bases, the J end by 4 bases, with 10 bases between. CDR1 is SEHNR, CDR2 FQNEAQ, per germline (reference sequence). Filled out from reference TRBV7-9 and TRBJ2-7, the complete variable domain reads DTGVSQNPRHKITKRGQNVTFRCDPISEHNRLYWYRQTLGQGPEFLTYFQNEAQLEKSRLLSDRFSAERPKGSFSTLEIQRTEQGDSAMYLCASSLAGRGYEQYFGPGTRLTVT.

The V and J genes are TRBV9 and TRBJ1-1; weak D call: TRBD1 (5 bases). CDR1 is SGDLS and CDR2 is YYNGEE in the germline V gene. Trimming removed 2 bases from V and 3 bases from J, with 11 bases in between. The CDR3 is 14 residues long. The CDR3 reads CASSVEGTDTEAFF. The CDR3 DNA reads TGTGCCAGCAGCGTGGAGGGGACGGACACTGAAGCTTTCTTT.

V is TRBV10-3 and J is TRBJ2-3; 7 nucleotides align to TRBD2. The V and J ends lost 6 bases and 4 bases, in that order; junction bases with no gene match: 4. The CDR3 sequence is 13 residues long. The germline CDR1 and CDR2 sequences are ENHRY and SYGVKD. The CDR3 sequence is CAISSGNPDTQYF. CDR3 in DNA: TGTGCCATCAGCAGCGGGAACCCAGATACGCAGTATTTT.